The rows below give T cell receptor beta chains drawn from one sample of a study of cytomegalovirus exposure and HLA in healthy donors. The table came from immunoSEQ multiplex PCR; TCRdb's copy has only in-frame clones and leaves some out. The sample lists 150,000 to 200,000 clones, approximately 86% occurring once. Sequencing used PBMCs. The receptors were sampled from a woman younger than 35 in good health and CMV-seronegative. Each CDR3 is given with its conserved first and last residue. The order of the fields is V gene, clone size, J gene, CDR3 protein. Size tells how often a clone was seen (once, few, many) or the class of an expanded clone, and some rows leave it out.

v_gene: TRBV5-6; abundance: NA; j_gene: TRBJ2-7; CDR3aa: CASSLFSTSGNHEQYF
v_gene: TRBV4-1; abundance: NA; j_gene: TRBJ2-3; CDR3aa: CASSDSINSDTQYF
v_gene: TRBV7-9; abundance: NA; j_gene: TRBJ2-2; CDR3aa: CASSPQGKTANTGELFF
v_gene: TRBV11-2; abundance: once; j_gene: TRBJ1-1; CDR3aa: CASSVRGTEAFF
v_gene: TRBV30; abundance: NA; j_gene: TRBJ2-7; CDR3aa: CAWSVKGYYEQYF
v_gene: TRBV5-1; abundance: few; j_gene: TRBJ1-1; CDR3aa: CASSPAGANTEAFF
v_gene: TRBV10-3; abundance: many; j_gene: TRBJ2-7; CDR3aa: CAISDPGGGRYEQYF
v_gene: TRBV30; abundance: once; j_gene: TRBJ1-6; CDR3aa: CAWDRSGLGGVSLHF
v_gene: TRBV6-1; abundance: once; j_gene: TRBJ2-7; CDR3aa: CASSEAQRGRGEQYF
v_gene: TRBV5-1; abundance: NA; j_gene: TRBJ2-4; CDR3aa: CASSLTSGGRDIQYF
v_gene: TRBV13; abundance: NA; j_gene: TRBJ2-7; CDR3aa: CASSLSRTSGSYEQYF
v_gene: TRBV6-5; abundance: NA; j_gene: TRBJ1-2; CDR3aa: CASSHGGVYNGYTF
v_gene: TRBV29-1; abundance: NA; j_gene: TRBJ2-7; CDR3aa: CSVEDRDISSYEQYF
v_gene: TRBV9; abundance: NA; j_gene: TRBJ2-7; CDR3aa: CASSVGGGRLSEQYF
v_gene: TRBV27; abundance: NA; j_gene: TRBJ2-1; CDR3aa: CASSPRGYNEQFF
v_gene: TRBV19; abundance: NA; j_gene: TRBJ1-4; CDR3aa: CASSQKGGIVEKLFF
v_gene: TRBV7-2; abundance: NA; j_gene: TRBJ2-7; CDR3aa: CASSSKREGRYEQYF
v_gene: TRBV27; abundance: NA; j_gene: TRBJ2-2; CDR3aa: CASSTPTEDKFNTGELFF
v_gene: TRBV7-9; abundance: NA; j_gene: TRBJ2-1; CDR3aa: CASSLRMVRDEQFF
v_gene: TRBV19; abundance: NA; j_gene: TRBJ2-3; CDR3aa: CASSIGTGESDTQYF
v_gene: TRBV6-1; abundance: NA; j_gene: TRBJ1-5; CDR3aa: CASSWTGGFNQPQHF
v_gene: TRBV7-9; abundance: few; j_gene: TRBJ2-1; CDR3aa: CASSLKGLAYNEQFF
v_gene: TRBV6-5; abundance: NA; j_gene: TRBJ2-7; CDR3aa: CASSRTSGRSYEQYF
v_gene: TRBV7-6; abundance: once; j_gene: TRBJ2-7; CDR3aa: CASSLGTSHGEQYF
v_gene: TRBV15; abundance: NA; j_gene: TRBJ1-2; CDR3aa: CATSRDKAIGVRGYTF
v_gene: TRBV9; abundance: NA; j_gene: TRBJ2-1; CDR3aa: CASSVRGGSTSYNEQFF
v_gene: TRBV7-6; abundance: once; j_gene: TRBJ2-7; CDR3aa: CASSSAPGLTEQYF
v_gene: TRBV7-9; abundance: NA; j_gene: TRBJ2-3; CDR3aa: CASSFIAGGPQDDTDTQYF
v_gene: TRBV2; abundance: few; j_gene: TRBJ1-1; CDR3aa: CASGWGQLNTEAFF
v_gene: TRBV2; abundance: NA; j_gene: TRBJ1-3; CDR3aa: CASSERGVEGNTIYF
v_gene: TRBV4-3; abundance: once; j_gene: TRBJ1-2; CDR3aa: CASSHPGYGYTF
v_gene: TRBV30; abundance: NA; j_gene: TRBJ2-3; CDR3aa: CAWRYGQGSTDTQYF
v_gene: TRBV9; abundance: NA; j_gene: TRBJ1-2; CDR3aa: CASSADRAYGYTF
v_gene: TRBV6-5; abundance: NA; j_gene: TRBJ1-2; CDR3aa: CASSYSIEWGGSGYTF
v_gene: TRBV18; abundance: NA; j_gene: TRBJ1-2; CDR3aa: CASSPPGAPNYGYTF
v_gene: TRBV6-5; abundance: few; j_gene: TRBJ1-1; CDR3aa: CASSYDVSTEAFF
v_gene: TRBV12-5; abundance: NA; j_gene: TRBJ1-2; CDR3aa: CASGPGQSHYGYTF
v_gene: TRBV5-1; abundance: NA; j_gene: TRBJ1-1; CDR3aa: CASSAGTANTEAFF